The 28 T cell receptor beta chains below all came from one sample that was sequenced in a study of CXCR3-negative and CXCR3-positive naive CD8 T cells. The study made its TRB cDNA libraries by 5' RACE, adding UMI labels. From its re-call of the 5' RACE reads, TCRdb lists each CDR3 protein once, without DNA. The sample has about 45,000 distinct CDR3 sequences. Sequenced: naive CXCR3- CD8+ T cells from blood. Subset reported: CD45RO-CCR7+CD27+CD95- naive CD8+ T cells lacking CXCR3 (TNR3-). The receptors derive from a human donor in good health. Some clones in this sample may be carry-over from other donors' samples.

The chain combines TRBV29-1 with TRBJ2-7. The CDR3 runs to 11 residues. Germline CDR1 is SQVTM and CDR2 is ANQGSEA. The CDR3 loop reads CSVEDTYEQYF.

V is TRBV19 and J is TRBJ2-1; TCRdb reports TRBD1, a call that lacks DNA to check it against. Per the germline V gene, CDR1 is LNHDA and CDR2 is SQIVND (reference sequence). CDR3 size: 14 residues. CDR3 amino acids: CASQDRASGNEQFF.

The chain is built from TRBV7-2 and TRBJ2-2; the D call of TRBD1 rests on TCRdb alone, since no DNA is present to check it. This CDR3 has 19 amino acids. Germline V lookup: CDR1 SGHTA, CDR2 FQGNSA. CDR3 loop: CASSSLERGAGTNTGELFF. Combining the CDR3 with reference TRBV7-2 and TRBJ2-2 gives the whole variable domain GAGVSQSPSNKVTEKGKDVELRCDPISGHTALYWYRQSLGQGLEFLIYFQGNSAPDKSGLPSDRFSAERTGGSVSTLTIQRTQQEDSAVYLCASSSLERGAGTNTGELFFGEGSRLTVL.

The chain uses TRBV4-1 and TRBJ2-7; TCRdb proposes TRBD2, but this gene call is untestable without DNA. Germline-derived CDR1 and CDR2 are MGHRA and YSYEKL. The CDR3 length is 15 residues. Here the CDR3 reads CASSQVTSGKVEQYF.

This chain joins TRBV18 and TRBJ2-7; TCRdb's D gene call, TRBD1, goes unchecked for lack of DNA. Germline-derived CDR1 and CDR2 are KGHSH and LQKENI. This CDR3 spans 14 amino acids. CDR3 residues: CASSPVGGNDEQYF.

V and J are TRBV30 and TRBJ2-2; lacking DNA, the TRBD2 call made by TCRdb goes unchecked. CDR1 is GTSNPN and CDR2 is SVGIG in the germline V gene (reference sequence). The CDR3 extends over 13 amino acids. This chain's CDR3 is CALLPTNTGELFF. Using reference TRBV30 and TRBJ2-2 for the parts outside the CDR3, the full variable domain is SQTIHQWPATLVQPVGSPLSLECTVEGTSNPNLYWYRQAAGRGLQLLFYSVGIGQISSEVPQNLSASRPQDRQFILSSKKLLLSDSGFYLCALLPTNTGELFFGEGSRLTVL.

J is TRBJ2-7 and V is TRBV29-1. Germline-derived CDR1 and CDR2 are SQVTM and ANQGSEA. The CDR3 sequence is 13 residues long. The CDR3 reads CSVEGQAPYEQYF.

This chain links TRBV12-3 or TRBV12-4 with TRBJ2-1; the D gene TCRdb calls, TRBD1, cannot be checked with no DNA. The CDR3 extends over 16 amino acids. The CDR3 sequence: CASSPPGSPRYNEQFF.

The rearrangement links TRBV29-1 to TRBJ2-3; TCRdb's D gene call, TRBD2, goes unchecked for lack of DNA. CDR3 length: 18 residues. From germline, CDR1 is SQVTM and CDR2 ANQGSEA. CDR3 amino acids: CSVEGLVGLAVSTDTQYF.

The chain links TRBV29-1 to TRBJ2-7; the TCRdb D gene call, TRBD1, has no DNA to confirm it. The germline gives CDR1 SQVTM, CDR2 ANQGSEA. This CDR3 spans 14 amino acids. CDR3 amino acids: CSVEHRQGGYERYF.

The chain joins TRBV7-2 to TRBJ2-7; there is no DNA to check the TCRdb D call of TRBD2. Germline-derived CDR1 and CDR2 are SGHTA and FQGNSA. The CDR3 consists of 15 residues. The CDR3 is CASSLRLAGEGEQYF.

The chain employs TRBV28 and TRBJ2-3; the D call from TCRdb, TRBD2, cannot be confirmed without DNA. The CDR3 is 18 residues long. Germline CDR1 reads MDHEN; CDR2 reads SYDVKM. The CDR3: CASSPMMGLDPSTDTQYF.

The chain employs TRBV29-1 and TRBJ2-2; the TRBD1 assignment by TCRdb is unverifiable without DNA. The length of the CDR3 is 12 residues. The germline CDR1 and CDR2 sequences are SQVTM and ANQGSEA. CDR3 sequence reads: CSVDRVAGELFF.

The chain recombines TRBV4-3 with TRBJ2-3; TCRdb proposes TRBD1, but this gene call is untestable without DNA. This CDR3 has 17 residues. Germline V CDR1 and CDR2: LGHNA, YSLEER. CDR3 sequence reads: CASSQVRGGASTDTQYF.

J is TRBJ1-5 and V is TRBV28. CDR1 is MDHEN, CDR2 SYDVKM, per germline. The CDR3 totals 13 residues. The CDR3 sequence is CAASRGYSIAQHF.

The chain uses TRBV5-1 and TRBJ2-1; the D gene TCRdb calls, TRBD1, cannot be checked with no DNA. From germline, CDR1 is SGHRS and CDR2 YFSETQ. This CDR3 contains 12 residues. CDR3: CASTGPYNEQFF.

The chain links TRBV29-1 to TRBJ1-2; TCRdb indicates TRBD1, and absent DNA this call remains unverified. The CDR3 is 12 residues long. Germline V lookup: CDR1 SQVTM, CDR2 ANQGSEA. The CDR3 region is CSAERTDYGYTF.

The chain carries TRBV5-4 and TRBJ2-2. This CDR3 region has 13 residues. Germline CDR1 is SGHNT and CDR2 is YYREEE (reference sequence). The CDR3 sequence is CASSADSTGELFF.

This rearrangement joins TRBV5-1 to TRBJ2-3; TCRdb lists TRBD1, though no DNA is available to test this call. CDR1 is SGHRS and CDR2 is YFSETQ in the germline V gene. The CDR3 loop spans 16 amino acids. CDR3 residues: CASSSRGAVLTDTQYF. Based on the CDR3 plus reference TRBV5-1 and TRBJ2-3, the full variable domain is KAGVTQTPRYLIKTRGQQVTLSCSPISGHRSVSWYQQTPGQGLQFLFEYFSETQRNKGNFPGRFSGRQFSNSRSEMNVSTLELGDSALYLCASSSRGAVLTDTQYFGPGTRLTVL.

The chain has TRBV27 and TRBJ2-1; the D call of TRBD2 rests on TCRdb alone, since no DNA is present to check it. Germline CDR1 is MNHEY and CDR2 is SMNVEV (reference sequence). The CDR3 loop spans 17 amino acids. The CDR3: CASSFLTSPSSYNEQFF.

The rearrangement links TRBV7-6 to TRBJ2-7; TCRdb returns TRBD1, unconfirmable since there is no DNA. The CDR3 has 14 residues. Germline CDR1 SGHVS, CDR2 FNYEAQ. The CDR3 loop is CASSLARGTYEQYF.

The chain recombines TRBV28 with TRBJ1-1. The CDR3 runs to 11 residues. CDR1 MDHEN and CDR2 SYDVKM come from the germline V gene. The chain's CDR3 is CASIWNTEAFF.

The CDR3 reads CASSQGQGAEAFF. The chain carries TRBV27 and TRBJ1-1; TCRdb proposes TRBD1, but this gene call is untestable without DNA. This CDR3 comprises 13 residues. Germline V CDR1 and CDR2: MNHEY, SMNVEV (reference sequence).

V gene TRBV28 combines with J gene TRBJ2-1; TCRdb proposes TRBD2, but this gene call is untestable without DNA. Germline V gene data show CDR1 as MDHEN and CDR2 as SYDVKM. The CDR3 totals 15 residues. CDR3 in amino acids: CASIPGTSGTGEQFF.

The chain is built from TRBV7-3 and TRBJ2-1; the TCRdb call, TRBD1, lacks DNA for checking. The germline V gene encodes CDR1 SGHTA and CDR2 FQGTGA. This CDR3 has 15 amino acids. CDR3 region: CASSPGTGTYNEQFF.

This chain connects TRBV11-2 to TRBJ2-7; TCRdb's assignment of TRBD1 cannot be checked, as there is no DNA. The germline V gene encodes CDR1 SGHAT and CDR2 FQNNGV. This CDR3 is built from 14 residues. CDR3 amino acids: CASSVNPGFYEQYF.

The genes are TRBV6-4 and TRBJ2-1; TCRdb outputs TRBD2, but without DNA this stays unchecked. CDR1 is MRHNA, CDR2 SNTAGT, per germline. This CDR3 is built from 14 residues. The CDR3 sequence is CASSPGTSVNEQFF.

This chain joins TRBV12-3 or TRBV12-4 and TRBJ2-3; TCRdb indicates TRBD2, and absent DNA this call remains unverified. The CDR3 runs to 14 residues. Here the CDR3 reads CASPVGVSTDTQYF.